This entry is about one T cell receptor beta chain. The CDR3 has 17 residues. Germline trimming cut 4 bases from V and 4 bases from J; bases unmatched to any gene: 14. The germline V gene has CDR1 PRHDT and CDR2 FYEKMQ (reference sequence). In the authors' methods: It was from reference gene primer amplification that nucleated cell counts were estimated. Data came from immunoSEQ multiplex PCR; TCRdb stores just in-frame clones and leaves some out. Clone size and V and J calls were adopted from that table, with D and trimming inferred from the DNA. Among 250,000 to 300,000 clones listed, approximately 90% were seen once. This entry comes from a study of blood T cell repertoires in COVID-19. Study information: Researchers got acute and convalescent COVID-19 samples from the United States, Italy and Spain. PBMCs, B-cell-depleted T cells, or T cells were the source of the cDNA or gDNA that made up the material.

Sequences were obtained from peripheral blood. The receptor was isolated from a woman between 50 and 59 years old with COVID-19, enrolled during active disease. The chain joins TRBV13 to TRBJ2-3; the match to TRBD2 covers 7 bases. CDR3 sequence reads: CASSSLSGTKGADTQYF. CDR3 coding DNA: TGTGCCAGCAGCTCCTTGTCCGGGACTAAAGGTGCAGATACGCAGTATTTT.